Listed below are T cell receptor beta chains from one sample, sequenced in a study of CD8+ T cells in alopecia areata. Measured with immunoSEQ multiplex PCR; TCRdb has only the in-frame clones, and not every one. The table has around 150,000 clones, less than 70% seen once; the top ten hold more than 0.7%. The material sequenced was CD4+ T cells sorted from blood, taken at week 4, from a patient treated with tofacitinib. Receptor source: a human donor with alopecia areata. The CDR3 runs from the conserved cysteine through the conserved F or W. Fields, in order: J gene, D gene, V gene, clone size, CDR3 protein, CDR3 DNA. The D gene is left open where the match is weak. Clone size is not always given. Where it is, it says once, few, many or a class for expanded clones.

>TRBJ1-4|TRBD1|TRBV5-4|NA
CASSLQGAPNEKLFF
TGTGCCAGCAGCTTGCAGGGGGCCCCGAATGAAAAACTGTTTTTT
>TRBJ1-2|NA|TRBV7-9|NA
CASSVGAPGGGYTF
TGTGCCAGCAGCGTAGGGGCCCCGGGCGGGGGCTACACCTTC
>TRBJ2-4|TRBD1|TRBV4-3|NA
CASSQDAAGGIDIQYF
TGCGCCAGCAGCCAAGACGCGGCAGGGGGCATAGACATTCAGTACTTC
>TRBJ2-5|NA|TRBV6-6|NA
CASSYSFSQETQYF
TGTGCCAGCAGTTACTCTTTTTCCCAAGAGACCCAGTACTTC
>TRBJ1-2|TRBD1|TRBV7-9|NA
CASSPQGRDGYTF
TGTGCCAGCAGCCCACAGGGGAGGGATGGCTACACCTTC
>TRBJ2-7|TRBD1|TRBV20-1|NA
CSARGQGEQYF
TGCAGTGCCCGCGGACAGGGCGAGCAGTACTTC
>TRBJ2-1|TRBD2|TRBV30|NA
CAWSGSGGYNEQFF
TGTGCCTGGAGTGGTAGCGGGGGGTACAATGAGCAGTTCTTC
>TRBJ1-2|NA|TRBV30|NA
CAWAGRHGYTF
TGTGCCTGGGCGGGACGGCATGGCTACACCTTC
>TRBJ2-7|TRBD1|TRBV6-1|NA
CASRGTGSYEQYF
TGTGCCAGCAGAGGGACAGGTTCTTACGAGCAGTACTTC
>TRBJ2-7|TRBD1|TRBV7-6|NA
CASSSGTVPGEQYF
TGTGCCAGCAGCTCGGGGACAGTCCCCGGAGAGCAGTACTTC
>TRBJ2-5|NA|TRBV6-1|NA
CASSETPLRETQYF
TGTGCCAGCAGTGAAACTCCCCTCAGGGAGACCCAGTACTTC
>TRBJ1-2|TRBD1|TRBV29-1|NA
CSVETVGDRVNYGYTF
TGCAGCGTAGAAACCGTCGGGGACAGGGTTAACTATGGCTACACCTTC
>TRBJ2-7|NA|TRBV21-1|few
CASSNGTLFYEQYF
TGTGCCAGCAGCAACGGGACCCTCTTCTACGAGCAGTACTTC
>TRBJ2-7|TRBD1|TRBV29-1|NA
CSVSFGQGYEQYF
TGCAGCGTTTCCTTCGGACAGGGATACGAGCAGTACTTC
>TRBJ2-2|NA|TRBV9|NA
CASSVLLSTGELFF
TGTGCCAGCAGCGTGCTACTATCCACCGGGGAGCTGTTTTTT
>TRBJ2-3|TRBD2|TRBV29-1|NA
CSVRRLAGMSDTQYF
TGCAGCGTTCGCCGACTAGCGGGTATGTCAGATACGCAGTATTTT
>TRBJ2-7|TRBD2|TRBV18|once
CASSPTSGDYEQYF
TGTGCCAGCTCACCGACTAGCGGGGACTACGAGCAGTACTTC
>TRBJ2-5|NA|TRBV30|NA
CAWSFGGAKTQYF
TGTGCCTGGAGCTTTGGGGGGGCCAAGACCCAGTACTTC
>TRBJ2-3|NA|TRBV20-1|NA
CSAREDTQYF
TGCAGTGCTAGGGAAGATACGCAGTATTTT
>TRBJ1-6|TRBD1|TRBV30|NA
CAWGTGLNSPLHF
TGTGCCTGGGGGACAGGCCTTAATTCACCCCTCCACTTT
>TRBJ1-1|NA|TRBV6-6|NA
CASSRPSGHGEAFF
TGTGCCAGCAGCCGACCTTCGGGACATGGAGAAGCTTTCTTT
>TRBJ2-1|NA|TRBV6-5|NA
CASSSLGDEQFF
TGTGCCAGCAGTTCACTCGGGGATGAGCAGTTCTTC
>TRBJ2-1|NA|TRBV29-1|NA
CSVEPGDEQFF
TGCAGCGTTGAACCTGGGGATGAGCAGTTCTTC
>TRBJ1-6|TRBD1|TRBV30|NA
CAWTDRLSSYNSPLHF
TGTGCCTGGACGGACAGGCTTAGCTCCTATAATTCACCCCTCCACTTT
>TRBJ1-1|TRBD1|TRBV29-1|NA
CSVRGQGTEAFF
TGCAGCGTGAGGGGGCAGGGCACTGAAGCTTTCTTT
>TRBJ1-5|TRBD1|TRBV30|NA
CAWSGQGRQPQHF
TGTGCCTGGAGTGGACAGGGTCGGCAGCCCCAGCATTTT
>TRBJ1-1|NA|TRBV30|NA
CAWTIGALVGAFF
TGTGCCTGGACTATTGGGGCGTTGGTCGGAGCTTTCTTT
>TRBJ2-7|TRBD2|TRBV4-2|NA
CASSQEIAGGAEQYF
TGTGCCAGCAGCCAAGAAATAGCGGGGGGGGCTGAGCAGTACTTC
>TRBJ2-1|NA|TRBV7-9|NA
CASTPGNEQFF
TGTGCCAGCACCCCTGGGAATGAGCAGTTCTTC
>TRBJ2-1|TRBD2|TRBV11-2|NA
CASSSRTSWGNEQFF
TGTGCCAGCAGCTCCCGGACTAGCTGGGGCAATGAGCAGTTCTTC
>TRBJ2-7|NA|TRBV7-9|NA
CASSRGYEQYF
TGTGCCAGCAGCAGGGGTTACGAGCAGTACTTC